These 24 T cell receptor beta chains were sequenced from one sample in a study of blood T cell repertoires in COVID-19. Only in-frame clones appear in the TCRdb table, and some are missing; sequencing was by immunoSEQ multiplex PCR. The sample shows around 270,000 clones, around 90% of them seen only once. The sequenced sample consisted of PBMCs or T cells enriched from blood (not recorded which). These TCRs come from a woman aged 40 to 50 who had been exposed to COVID-19.

This chain joins TRBV10-3 and TRBJ2-2, with D unresolved. The CDR3 runs 12 residues. V dropped 4 bases and J dropped 5 bases, with 5 bases sitting between them. Germline CDR1 reads ENHRY; CDR2 reads SYGVKD. CDR3 amino acids: CAISVETGELFF. The CDR3 nucleotides are TGTGCCATCAGTGTTGAGACCGGGGAGCTGTTTTTT.

The rearrangement links TRBV4-2 to TRBJ1-6; TRBD1 agrees at 7 bases. The CDR3 is made up of 17 amino acids. V lost 0 bases and J lost 2; bases outside the gene matches: 4. CDR1 LGHNA and CDR2 YNFKEQ come from the germline V gene. CDR3 coding DNA: TGTGCCAGCAGCCAAGACCGGGACAGCGCCTATAATTCACCCCTCCACTTT. The encoded protein is CASSQDRDSAYNSPLHF.

The genes are TRBV15 and TRBJ2-1; 14 positions match TRBD2. With 9 bases clipped from V and 7 bases from J, the junction kept 8 bases outside the gene matches. This CDR3 spans 15 amino acids. The germline gives CDR1 LNHNV, CDR2 YYDKDF (reference sequence). The CDR3 region is CATSGTSGSLNEQFF. The CDR3 DNA follows: TGTGCCACGTCCGGGACTAGCGGGAGTTTGAATGAGCAGTTCTTC.

This chain joins TRBV9 and TRBJ1-2, with D possibly TRBD1 on 5 matching bases. There are 14 residues in the CDR3. Germline values: CDR1 SGDLS, CDR2 YYNGEE. Trimming removed 3 bases at V and 3 bases at J, with 12 bases between. CDR3 sequence: CASSAEVGHYGYTF. The CDR3 nucleotides are TGTGCCAGCAGCGCCGAGGTGGGGCACTATGGCTACACCTTC. The full variable domain, completed using reference TRBV9 and TRBJ1-2, is DSGVTQTPKHLITATGQRVTLRCSPRSGDLSVYWYQQSLDQGLQFLIQYYNGEERAKGNILERFSAQQFPDLHSELNLSSLELGDSALYFCASSAEVGHYGYTFGSGTRLTVV.

The chain is built from TRBV7-2 and TRBJ2-6; D may be TRBD1 (6 bases). Trimming took 5 bases from V and 3 from J, leaving 14 bases between them. The germline CDR1 and CDR2 sequences are SGHTA and FQGNSA. This CDR3 spans 16 amino acids. The CDR3 region is CASSLSQGSGANVLTF. The CDR3 coding sequence is TGTGCCAGCAGCCTGTCGCAGGGGAGTGGGGCCAACGTCCTGACTTTC.

This chain uses TRBV12-3 or TRBV12-4 with TRBJ2-7; D not certain. V lost 3 bases to trimming and J lost 3 bases, with 3 bases between them. This CDR3 comprises 11 residues. DNA for the CDR3: TGTGCCAGCAGTTTTAGCTACGAGCAGTACTTC. Its translation: CASSFSYEQYF.

The rearrangement joins TRBV27 to TRBJ1-1; D not certain. The CDR3 sequence is 16 residues long. V lost 5 bases and J 4 bases, leaving 20 bases between the germline ends. CDR1 and CDR2 from the germline V gene are MNHEY and SMNVEV (reference sequence). CDR3 DNA: TGTGCCAGCAGTACCCCCCCCCTCAGCGGACCCACTGAAGCTTTCTTT. Protein product: CASSTPPLSGPTEAFF.

The rearrangement links TRBV9 to TRBJ2-2; TRBD1 agrees at 9 bases. The J segment lost 4 bases and the V segment lost 2 bases, leaving 9 bases of the junction unmatched. The CDR3 runs 17 residues. Germline CDR1 and CDR2: SGDLS and YYNGEE. DNA of the CDR3: TGTGCCAGCAGCGTCCCTCTACAGGGGGCCGTCACCGGGGAGCTGTTTTTT. It translates to CASSVPLQGAVTGELFF.

This chain uses TRBV2 with TRBJ1-4; tentative D call: TRBD1 (5 bases). V lost 3 bases and J 3 bases, leaving 17 bases between the germline ends. The germline V gene encodes CDR1 SNHLY and CDR2 FYNNEI. This CDR3 is built from 17 residues. CDR3 bases: TGTGCCAGCAGTGATATGGGCCCCAGGGCCCCTAATGAAAAACTGTTTTTT. Residues: CASSDMGPRAPNEKLFF.

Concerning this clone: One junction end does not reproduce the germline sequence, and a read error may be involved. J is TRBJ1-4 and V is TRBV5-1, with D possibly matching TRBD1 (6 bases). The V gene's germline CDR1 is SGHRS and CDR2 YFSETQ. This CDR3 is 15 amino acids long. The CDR3 loop reads CASSPGGDIREKLFF. For the CDR3, the DNA is TGTGCCAGCAGCCCCGGGGGGGACATCAGGGAAAAACTGTTTTTT.

V and J are TRBV29-1 and TRBJ1-1, with 9 positions matching TRBD1. The V gene's germline CDR1 is SQVTM and CDR2 ANQGSEA. This CDR3 region has 13 residues. V trimming: 3 bases; J trimming: 3 bases; junction bases outside the gene matches: 2. CDR3 sequence (DNA): TGCAGCGTTGAGACAGGGGGTGACACTGAAGCTTTCTTT. This codes for CSVETGGDTEAFF.

The chain carries TRBV7-9 and TRBJ1-5, with D unclear. From germline, CDR1 is SEHNR and CDR2 FQNEAQ (reference sequence). This CDR3 has 14 residues. The V end was cut by 5 bases, the J end by 4 bases, with 12 bases between. CDR3 nucleotide sequence: TGTGCCAGCAGCCATGACTTTGGGAATCAGCCCCAGCATTTT. Its translation is CASSHDFGNQPQHF.

The chain carries TRBV2 and TRBJ1-2; 8 bases map to TRBD1. Germline V gene data show CDR1 as SNHLY and CDR2 as FYNNEI. This CDR3 spans 14 amino acids. V gave up 4 bases and J gave up 3 bases; unmatched junction bases: 4. The CDR3 nucleotides read TGTGCCAGCAGTGGCAGGGGGCGCGACTATGGCTACACCTTC. This gives the protein CASSGRGRDYGYTF.

This chain links TRBV5-1 with TRBJ1-4; 7 positions agree with TRBD1. The germline V gene encodes CDR1 SGHRS and CDR2 YFSETQ. The CDR3 has 15 amino acids. The junction had 8 bases not matched to a gene; V was cut back by 4 bases and J by 5 bases. Written as DNA, the CDR3 is TGCGCCAGCAGCATCGGACAGGTTCACAATGAAAAACTGTTTTTT. This sequence encodes CASSIGQVHNEKLFF. Variable domain in full (rest from reference TRBV5-1 and TRBJ1-4): KAGVTQTPRYLIKTRGQQVTLSCSPISGHRSVSWYQQTPGQGLQFLFEYFSETQRNKGNFPGRFSGRQFSNSRSEMNVSTLELGDSALYLCASSIGQVHNEKLFFGSGTQLSVL.

Regarding this clone: Within the sample, other DNA sequences also encode this same CDR3. CDR3 loop: CASSQGTGGQPQHF. For the CDR3, the DNA is TGTGCCAGCAGCCAAGGGACAGGGGGCCAGCCCCAGCATTTT. The chain links TRBV3-1 (or the pseudogene TRBV3-2) to TRBJ1-5; 11 bases map to TRBD1. V shed 1 base and J 7 bases; nucleotides not matched to a gene: 0. This CDR3 comprises 14 residues. The germline CDR1 and CDR2 sequences are LGHDT and YNNKEL (reference sequence).

The table lists this clone with a count of one. This chain links TRBV7-9 with TRBJ1-4; 7 bases line up with TRBD1. The V and J ends lost 5 bases and 4 bases, in that order; junction bases with no gene match: 4. The V gene's germline CDR1 is SEHNR and CDR2 FQNEAQ (reference sequence). The CDR3 has 14 amino acids. CDR3 region: CASSPGTVNEKLFF. For the CDR3, the DNA is TGTGCCAGCAGCCCGGGGACAGTTAATGAAAAACTGTTTTTT.

The chain links TRBV13 to TRBJ2-4, with TRBD2 matching 12 bases. V lost 2 bases and J lost 8; bases outside the gene matches: 7. The CDR3 runs to 16 residues. Germline V gene lookup returns CDR1 PRHDT and CDR2 FYEKMQ (reference sequence). CDR3 bases: TGTGCCAGCAGCTTACGTAGACTAGCGGGAGTGGACATTCAGTACTTC. The encoded protein is CASSLRRLAGVDIQYF. The full variable domain, rest sourced from reference TRBV13 and TRBJ2-4, is AAGVIQSPRHLIKEKRETATLKCYPIPRHDTVYWYQQGPGQDPQFLISFYEKMQSDKGSIPDRFSAQQFSDYHSELNMSSLELGDSALYFCASSLRRLAGVDIQYFGAGTRLSVL.

The V call is TRBV6-1, the J call TRBJ1-2, with D perhaps matching TRBD1 (5 bases). Trimming pared 0 bases from V and 8 bases from J, leaving 16 bases between. The CDR3 length is 15 residues. CDR1 and CDR2 from the germline V gene are MNHNS and SASEGT. CDR3 residues: CASSEAGTQPGGYTF. The CDR3 region has the DNA TGTGCCAGCAGTGAAGCGGGGACTCAACCGGGGGGCTACACCTTC.

V gene TRBV27 combines with J gene TRBJ1-1; no clear D. Germline CDR1 reads MNHEY; CDR2 reads SMNVEV (reference sequence). Trimming shortened V by 1 base and J by 6 bases, and 9 bases separated the two germline ends. This CDR3 has 13 amino acids. CDR3 nucleotides: TGTGCCAGCAGTTTATTTAGGAGGGCTGAAGCTTTCTTT. Its protein is CASSLFRRAEAFF.

This sequence joins TRBV6-5 and TRBJ1-2, with a tentative D call TRBD1 (5 bases). Germline loops: CDR1 MNHEY, CDR2 SVGAGI. Deletions cut 0 bases from V and 5 bases from J, with 10 bases between. The CDR3 runs 14 residues. CDR3 region: CASSYSPGEYGYTF. For the CDR3, the DNA is TGTGCCAGCAGTTACTCGCCGGGGGAGTATGGCTACACCTTC.

The chain combines TRBV12-3 or TRBV12-4 with TRBJ2-1; TRBD2 agrees at 7 bases. The CDR3 loop spans 13 amino acids. V was clipped by 7 bases and J by 8 bases; unmatched bases: 8. CDR3 in amino acids: CASTRLAIYEQFF. CDR3 sequence (DNA): TGTGCCAGCACCCGACTAGCTATCTATGAGCAGTTCTTC.

This clone has a handful of counts. The genes are TRBV28 and TRBJ1-1, with D possibly being TRBD1 (5 bases). Between the trimmed V and J ends, which lost 3 bases and 1 base, there was a span of 15 bases. This CDR3 spans 16 amino acids. CDR1 MDHEN and CDR2 SYDVKM come from the germline V gene. CDR3: CASSFSFGGANTEAFF. The CDR3 DNA reads TGTGCCAGCAGTTTCTCATTTGGAGGGGCGAACACTGAAGCTTTCTTT.

The rearrangement joins TRBV9 to TRBJ1-6; no clear D gene. This CDR3 contains 15 residues. Germline CDR1 reads SGDLS; CDR2 reads YYNGEE. V dropped 4 bases and J dropped 7 bases, with 15 bases sitting between them. CDR3 in amino acids: CASSPRQALNSPLHF. CDR3 coding DNA: TGTGCCAGCAGCCCGCGCCAGGCCCTAAATTCACCCCTCCACTTT.

This chain uses TRBV6-5 with TRBJ1-6, with unresolved D. CDR1 MNHEY and CDR2 SVGAGI come from the germline V gene. Trimming shortened V by 0 bases and J by 7 bases, and 13 bases separated the two germline ends. The CDR3 is 16 residues long. In DNA form, the CDR3 reads TGTGCCAGCAGTTACTCGTCGGGGATTGGGAATTCACCCCTCCACTTT. It is translated as CASSYSSGIGNSPLHF.